The 10 T cell receptor beta chains below were found in one sample sequenced in a study of cytomegalovirus exposure and HLA in healthy donors. Primers for the PCR totalled 60 Vbeta and 13 Jbeta. The assay was immunoSEQ multiplex PCR, and TCRdb's table has in-frame clones only and misses some. The sample lists some 180,000 clones, nearly 80% occurring once. Input material: PBMCs. These receptors were taken from a female donor in good health and CMV-seronegative.

The rearrangement links TRBV4-1 to TRBJ1-3, with TRBD1 as a possible D gene (5 bases). CDR3 length: 17 residues. The germline gives CDR1 MGHRA, CDR2 YSYEKL. The V and J ends lost 4 bases and 4 bases respectively, with 20 bases between them. The CDR3 DNA reads TGCGCCAGCAGCCGAGCGGGACTGGTTGTGAGGGGAAACACCATATATTTT. This gives the protein CASSRAGLVVRGNTIYF.

This clone was picked up one time. The V and J genes are TRBV19 and TRBJ1-2, with D possibly TRBD1 on 5 matching bases. With 3 bases removed from V and 7 bases from J, the gap between germline ends came to 15 bases. CDR1 and CDR2 from the germline V gene are LNHDA and SQIVND (reference sequence). This CDR3 spans 14 amino acids. For the CDR3, the DNA is TGTGCCAGTAGTATGCGGTCCGTGGGGCGTGGCTACACCTTC. Its protein product is CASSMRSVGRGYTF.

This clone has a handful of counts. As DNA, the CDR3 is TGTGCCAGCAGTACTAGCGGGGGCCTTAACGAGCAGTACTTC. Translating it yields CASSTSGGLNEQYF. This chain links TRBV2 with TRBJ2-7, with 11 bases lining up with TRBD2. V lost 5 bases, J lost 5 bases, and 5 bases stayed unmatched. Per the germline V gene, CDR1 is SNHLY and CDR2 is FYNNEI. The CDR3 consists of 14 residues.

The chain couples TRBV14 to TRBJ2-7, with 8 bases identical to TRBD2. Germline V gives CDR1 SGHDN, CDR2 FVKESK. CDR3 length: 17 residues. The J segment lost 0 bases and the V segment lost 7 bases, leaving 14 bases of the junction unmatched. The CDR3 DNA reads as TGTGCCAGCACCTCACCGCAGCGGGAGTTCTCCTCCTACGAGCAGTACTTC. It encodes CASTSPQREFSSYEQYF.

A single count supports this clone. V is TRBV6-5 and J is TRBJ2-5, with D possibly matching TRBD1 (6 bases). This CDR3 region has 13 residues. V was trimmed by 2 bases and J by 7 bases, leaving 11 bases between them. Germline V gives CDR1 MNHEY, CDR2 SVGAGI. CDR3 protein: CASSYRQAGTQYF. CDR3 bases: TGTGCCAGCAGTTACCGACAGGCCGGGACCCAGTACTTC.

This clone has just one count. The chain joins TRBV27 to TRBJ1-1; possibly TRBD1 for D (5 bases). CDR1 and CDR2 (germline): MNHEY, SMNVEV (reference sequence). The CDR3 contains 13 residues. Trimming shortened V by 3 bases and J by 7 bases, and 12 bases separated the two germline ends. The DNA for the CDR3 is TGTGCCAGCAGTTTGATGCAGGGATTTGAAGCTTTCTTT. This translates into CASSLMQGFEAFF.

V usage is TRBV5-4 and J usage is TRBJ2-5, with TRBD2 matching 12 bases. This CDR3 spans 15 amino acids. Germline lookup yields CDR1 SGHNT and CDR2 YYREEE (reference sequence). V was pared by 4 bases and J by 5 bases, with 6 bases of the junction left unmatched. As DNA, the CDR3 is TGTGCCAGCAGCGAGGGACTAGCGGGCAGGGAGACCCAGTACTTC. This encodes CASSEGLAGRETQYF. The full variable domain, with the rest looked up from reference TRBV5-4 and TRBJ2-5, is ETGVTQSPTHLIKTRGQQVTLRCSSQSGHNTVSWYQQALGQGPQFIFQYYREEENGRGNFPPRFSGLQFPNYSSELNVNALELDDSALYLCASSEGLAGRETQYFGPGTRLLVL.

The chain carries TRBV9 and TRBJ2-7; tentative D call: TRBD1 (7 bases). The CDR3 consists of 14 residues. In germline, CDR1 is SGDLS, CDR2 YYNGEE. The V gene lost 2 bases and the J gene lost 3 bases, with 12 bases spanning the gap. CDR3 protein: CASSVRGDFYEQYF. The CDR3 DNA reads TGTGCCAGCAGCGTCAGGGGGGATTTCTACGAGCAGTACTTC.

This clone has a single count. The gene calls are TRBV28 and TRBJ1-4; 8 nucleotides line up with TRBD1. Germline CDR1 and CDR2: MDHEN and SYDVKM. Losses at the gene ends were 6 bases for V and 4 bases for J; bases not matched to a gene: 13. The CDR3 loop spans 17 amino acids. CDR3 residues: CASSALRDRMNNEKLFF. CDR3 DNA: TGTGCCAGCAGCGCCCTCCGGGACAGGATGAATAATGAAAAACTGTTTTTT.

The rearrangement joins TRBV7-2 to TRBJ2-7, with 10 bases lining up with TRBD1. The CDR3 is made up of 14 amino acids. Germline V gene lookup returns CDR1 SGHTA and CDR2 FQGNSA. Trimming at V came to 5 bases and at J to 4 bases, leaving 5 bases not matched to a gene. CDR3 nucleotide sequence: TGTGCCAGCAGCCGCGACAGGGGGCGTTACGAGCAGTACTTC. Its protein is CASSRDRGRYEQYF. Full variable domain (remainder filled in from reference TRBV7-2 and TRBJ2-7): GAGVSQSPSNKVTEKGKDVELRCDPISGHTALYWYRQSLGQGLEFLIYFQGNSAPDKSGLPSDRFSAERTGGSVSTLTIQRTQQEDSAVYLCASSRDRGRYEQYFGPGTRLTVT.